The clone carrying this TCR beta chain turned up a few times. The antigen is unknown. The CDR3 covers 14 residues. The V end lost 0 bases, the J end lost 2 bases, and 9 bases lay between the germline ends. Germline loops: CDR1 SGHDT, CDR2 YYEEEE. PCR primers comprised 60 Vbeta and 13 Jbeta primers. Here immunoSEQ multiplex PCR was the method, and the copy in TCRdb shows in-frame clones only, minus some. Here the sample spans about 160,000 clones, roughly 80% being singletons. Although they were nominally healthy when sampled, donors likely had unrecorded immune exposures. This sample was included in a study of cytomegalovirus exposure and HLA in healthy donors. Overall study findings and caveats: By a later analysis, the bulk of CMV-associated TCR beta chains appeared HLA-restricted. The majority of TCR sequences were rare, yet some public TCRs appeared in many donors.

Sequenced sample: PBMCs. The chain links TRBV5-6 to TRBJ2-7; D perhaps matches TRBD1 (5 bases). This TCR derives from a male donor in good health and CMV-seronegative. CDR3 amino acids: CASSLEGVTYEQYF. Here the CDR3 DNA reads TGTGCCAGCAGCTTGGAAGGGGTGACCTACGAGCAGTACTTC.